The T cell receptor (beta chain) under discussion was sequenced for a study of blood T cell repertoires in COVID-19. Study background: The United States, Italy and Spain were the sources of the acute and convalescent COVID-19 samples. Sources were T cells, B-cell-depleted T cells, or PBMCs; the material itself was cDNA or gDNA.

Trimming pared 2 bases from V and 7 bases from J, leaving 9 bases between. Germline V gene data show CDR1 as LGHNA and CDR2 as YSLEER. This CDR3 comprises 13 residues. Original methodology: Estimation of nucleated cell counts was performed using reference gene primer amplification. The data were produced by immunoSEQ multiplex PCR, yet TCRdb's version contains in-frame clones alone and is incomplete. The V and J calls and the clone size are those of that table, but D and trimming were determined from the DNA. The table lists approximately 200,000 clones, approximately 86% of them singletons, with 10% in the top ten. Cohorts were based on clinical histories the participants reported.

The receptor was derived from a man between 18 and 29 years old with acute COVID-19. The chain uses TRBV4-3 and TRBJ2-1, with a possible D match to TRBD2 (6 bases). Sequencing input: PBMCs or T cells enriched from blood (not recorded which). The CDR3 DNA is TGCGCCAGCAGCCAATTTGGAGGGAATGAGCAGTTCTTC. As protein: CASSQFGGNEQFF.